This TCR beta chain is drawn from a study of cytomegalovirus exposure and HLA in healthy donors. V gave up 6 bases and J gave up 3 bases, with 14 bases separating them. CDR1 is MRHNA and CDR2 is SNTAGT in the germline V gene. CDR3 size: 14 residues. PCR used 60 Vbeta primers and 13 Jbeta primers. Assay used: immunoSEQ multiplex PCR; TCRdb lists only in-frame clones, some missing. The sample contains approximately 170,000 clones, 80% to 90% of which appear only once. The sequence derives from a male donor in good health and CMV-seronegative. This chain uses TRBV6-4 with TRBJ2-5; no definite D call. The sample was PBMCs. In DNA, the CDR3 is TGTGCCAGCAGCCGTACTTGCCGGGAAGAGACCCAGTACTTC. It encodes CASSRTCREETQYF.